The TCR beta chain described here comes from a study of tumor-infiltrating lymphocytes in primary liver carcinoma. Study context: Patients included men and women of 30 to 69 years. Every sample contained roughly 3.5 to 8 million productive TCRbeta reads, and these numbers were similar from one tissue type to another. General study points: A significantly higher top-250-clone fraction was recorded for tumors than for blood (p = 0.039). The study found tumor-adjacent and tumor-blood pairs overlapped less than tumor region pairs.

On this clonotype: Its matching antigen is unknown. One end of the junction varies from germline; a read error may be responsible.

The researchers produced TCR beta cDNA from around 500 ng total RNA with a constant-region primer. Libraries covering TCR beta were generated through three nested multiplex PCR rounds (using a slightly modified ARM-PCR). Use of TRBV1-TRBV30 forward primers with a C-beta reverse primer characterized the first two PCR rounds, which lasted about 11 cycles each. TCRdb called the multiplex PCR reads again in MiXCR, with one record for every CDR3 protein. The sample has under 110,000 distinct CDR3 sequences, 65% to 75% seen once; the top ten hold more than 10%. Co-extraction yielded RNA and DNA from 20-30 mg of unsorted bulk tissue. Per the germline V gene, CDR1 is SGHAT and CDR2 is FQNNGV. The CDR3 totals 15 residues.

What was sequenced was liver tumor tissue from sampling region 2. Documented subset: tumor region T2, inferior pole. The source is a woman aged 60-70 years with primary liver carcinoma and hepatitis B virus infection. This chain joins TRBV11-2 and TRBJ1-6; TRBD1 might be the D (5 bases). CDR3 sequence reads: CASSLDPEGNSPLHF. The CDR3 DNA reads as TGTGCCAGCAGCTTAGATCCAGAGGGGAATTCGCCCCTCCACTTT.